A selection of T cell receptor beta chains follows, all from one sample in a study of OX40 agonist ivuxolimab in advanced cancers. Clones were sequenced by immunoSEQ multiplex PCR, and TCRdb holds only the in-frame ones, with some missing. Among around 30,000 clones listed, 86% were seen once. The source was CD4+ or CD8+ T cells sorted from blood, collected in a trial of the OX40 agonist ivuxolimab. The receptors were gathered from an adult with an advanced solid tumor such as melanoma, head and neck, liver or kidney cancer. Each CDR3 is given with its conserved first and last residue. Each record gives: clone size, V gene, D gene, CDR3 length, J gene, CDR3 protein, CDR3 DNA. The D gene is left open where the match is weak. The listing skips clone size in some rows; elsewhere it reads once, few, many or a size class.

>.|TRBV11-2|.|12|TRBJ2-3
CASSALVDTQYF
TGTGCCAGCAGCGCGTTAGTAGATACGCAGTATTTT
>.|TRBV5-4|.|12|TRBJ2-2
CASRPPTGELFF
TGTGCCAGCAGACCACCCACCGGGGAGCTGTTTTTT
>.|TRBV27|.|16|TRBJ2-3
CASSPDWTEGKDTQYF
TGTGCCAGCAGTCCCGACTGGACAGAGGGAAAAGATACGCAGTATTTT
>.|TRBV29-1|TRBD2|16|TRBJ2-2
CSAELRGRGSDGELFF
TGCAGCGCTGAACTTCGTGGGAGGGGCTCTGACGGGGAGCTGTTTTTT
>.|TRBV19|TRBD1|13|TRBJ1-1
CASSRTGGTEAFF
TGTGCCAGTAGTCGGACAGGGGGGACTGAAGCTTTCTTT
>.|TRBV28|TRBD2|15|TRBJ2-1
CASSLEREGPNEQFF
TGTGCCAGCAGTTTAGAGCGGGAGGGCCCTAATGAGCAGTTCTTC
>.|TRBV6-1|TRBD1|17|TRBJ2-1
CASSGPGQMSSYNEQFF
TGTGCCAGCAGTGGGCCGGGACAGATGAGCTCCTACAATGAGCAGTTCTTC
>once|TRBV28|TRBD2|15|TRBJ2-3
CASSLSAGGPDTQYF
TGTGCCAGCAGTTTAAGCGCGGGAGGGCCTGATACGCAGTATTTT
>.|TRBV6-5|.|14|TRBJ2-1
CASSPVSSYNEQFF
TGTGCCAGCAGTCCCGTAAGCTCCTACAATGAGCAGTTCTTC
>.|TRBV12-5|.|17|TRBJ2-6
CASGLVTGPERANVLTF
TGTGCTAGTGGTTTGGTCACCGGTCCCGAAAGGGCCAACGTCCTGACTTTC
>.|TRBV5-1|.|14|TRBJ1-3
CASSLTGYGNTIYF
TGCGCCAGCAGCTTGACAGGTTATGGAAACACCATATATTTT
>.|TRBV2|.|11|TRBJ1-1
CASQGRARAFF
TGTGCCAGCCAGGGGCGGGCGAGAGCTTTCTTT
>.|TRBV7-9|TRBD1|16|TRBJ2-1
CASSSDRDRGLNEQFF
TGTGCCAGCAGCTCTGACCGGGACAGGGGCCTCAATGAGCAGTTCTTC
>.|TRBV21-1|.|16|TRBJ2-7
CASSLGLAGPSYEQYF
TGTGCCAGCAGCCTCGGACTAGCGGGTCCCTCCTACGAGCAGTACTTC
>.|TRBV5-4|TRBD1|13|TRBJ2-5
CASSDGTAKPQYF
TGTGCCAGCAGCGATGGGACAGCTAAGCCCCAGTACTTC
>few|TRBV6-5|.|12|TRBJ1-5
CASSHSNQPQHF
TGTGCCAGCAGCCATAGCAATCAGCCCCAGCATTTT
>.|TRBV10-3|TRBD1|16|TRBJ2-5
CAISIRDREGEETQYF
TGTGCCATCAGTATCCGGGACAGGGAAGGTGAAGAGACCCAGTACTTC
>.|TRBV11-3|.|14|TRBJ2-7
CASSPGSGNYEQYF
TGTGCCAGCAGCCCTGGTTCGGGGAACTACGAGCAGTACTTC
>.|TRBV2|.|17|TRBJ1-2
CASSDGVGGERGYGYTF
TGTGCCAGCAGTGATGGTGTCGGGGGAGAGCGAGGCTATGGCTACACCTTC
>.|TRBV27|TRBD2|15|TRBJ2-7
CASSLHQGGAYEQYF
TGTGCCAGCAGTTTACACCAGGGAGGGGCCTACGAGCAGTACTTC
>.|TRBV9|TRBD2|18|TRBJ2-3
CASSVESVGGPSTDTQYF
TGTGCCAGCAGCGTAGAGTCGGTGGGAGGGCCGAGCACAGATACGCAGTATTTT
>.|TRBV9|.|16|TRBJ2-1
CASSVRSPSLYNEQFF
TGTGCCAGCAGCGTAAGGAGCCCCTCCCTATACAATGAGCAGTTCTTC
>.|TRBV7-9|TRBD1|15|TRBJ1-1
CASSLAQGRITEAFF
TGTGCCAGCAGCTTAGCACAGGGGAGGATCACTGAAGCTTTCTTT
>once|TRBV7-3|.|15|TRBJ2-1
CASSLRGTAYNEQFF
TGTGCCAGCAGCTTACGCGGAACAGCCTACAATGAGCAGTTCTTC
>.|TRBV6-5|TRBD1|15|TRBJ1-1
CASSIGTGANTEAFF
TGTGCCAGCAGTATCGGGACAGGAGCCAACACTGAAGCTTTCTTT
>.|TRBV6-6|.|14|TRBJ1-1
CASSNGQRNTEAFF
TGTGCCAGCAGCAACGGACAGAGGAACACTGAAGCTTTCTTT
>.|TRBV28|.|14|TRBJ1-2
CASSRPGVIRRYTF
TGTGCCAGCAGCCGACCCGGAGTAATCAGGCGCTACACCTTC
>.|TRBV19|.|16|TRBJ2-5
CASSRGLAEVQETQYF
TGTGCCAGTAGTAGAGGTTTAGCGGAAGTACAAGAGACCCAGTACTTC
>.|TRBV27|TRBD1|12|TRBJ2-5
CASSWPDGQEYF
TGTGCCAGCAGTTGGCCGGACGGACAGGAGTACTTC
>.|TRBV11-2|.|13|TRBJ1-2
CASSLGGGYGYTF
TGTGCCAGCAGCTTAGGGGGCGGCTATGGCTACACCTTC
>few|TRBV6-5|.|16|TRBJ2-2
CASSSPGTANTGELFF
TGTGCCAGCAGTTCCCCCGGGACGGCGAACACCGGGGAGCTGTTTTTT
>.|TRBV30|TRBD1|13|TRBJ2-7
CAWSAGGIYEQYF
TGTGCCTGGAGTGCAGGGGGTATCTACGAGCAGTACTTC
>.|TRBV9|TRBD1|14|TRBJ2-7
CASSETGLGYEQYF
TGTGCCAGCAGCGAGACAGGGCTGGGCTACGAGCAGTACTTC
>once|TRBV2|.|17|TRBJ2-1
CASVMTFIKSSYNEQFF
TGTGCCAGCGTTATGACTTTTATAAAGAGCTCCTACAATGAGCAGTTCTTC
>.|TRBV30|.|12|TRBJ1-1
CAWSPGDTEAFF
TGTGCCTGGAGTCCGGGGGACACTGAAGCTTTCTTT
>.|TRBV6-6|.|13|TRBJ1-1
CATITRGNTEAFF
TGTGCTACCATCACGAGGGGGAACACTGAAGCTTTCTTT
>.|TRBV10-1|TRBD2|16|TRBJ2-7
CASSGHGLAGVYEQYF
TGCGCCAGCAGTGGCCATGGACTAGCGGGAGTCTACGAGCAGTACTTC
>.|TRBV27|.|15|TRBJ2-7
CASSFSPSGSYEQYF
TGTGCCAGCAGTTTCTCTCCGTCTGGCTCCTACGAGCAGTACTTC
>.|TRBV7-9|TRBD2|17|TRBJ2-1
CASSSQTSGRTYNEQFF
TGTGCCAGCAGCTCACAGACTAGCGGGAGAACCTACAATGAGCAGTTCTTC
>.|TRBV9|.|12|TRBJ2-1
CASSVTGDEQFF
TGTGCCAGCAGCGTCACGGGGGATGAGCAGTTCTTC
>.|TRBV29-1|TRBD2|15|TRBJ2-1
CSVEFVAGVGDEQFF
TGCAGCGTTGAATTCGTAGCGGGAGTAGGTGATGAGCAGTTCTTC
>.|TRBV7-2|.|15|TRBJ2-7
CASSLGTAISYEQYF
TGTGCCAGCAGCCTCGGGACCGCCATTTCCTACGAGCAGTACTTC
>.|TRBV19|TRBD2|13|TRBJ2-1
CASSTTSPGEQFF
TGTGCCAGTAGTACGACTAGCCCCGGTGAGCAGTTCTTC
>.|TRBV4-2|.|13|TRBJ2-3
CASSPGLTDTQYF
TGTGCCAGCAGCCCGGGACTGACAGATACGCAGTATTTT
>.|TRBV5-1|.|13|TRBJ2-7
CASSLTYSYEQYF
TGCGCCAGCAGCTTGACCTATTCCTACGAGCAGTACTTC